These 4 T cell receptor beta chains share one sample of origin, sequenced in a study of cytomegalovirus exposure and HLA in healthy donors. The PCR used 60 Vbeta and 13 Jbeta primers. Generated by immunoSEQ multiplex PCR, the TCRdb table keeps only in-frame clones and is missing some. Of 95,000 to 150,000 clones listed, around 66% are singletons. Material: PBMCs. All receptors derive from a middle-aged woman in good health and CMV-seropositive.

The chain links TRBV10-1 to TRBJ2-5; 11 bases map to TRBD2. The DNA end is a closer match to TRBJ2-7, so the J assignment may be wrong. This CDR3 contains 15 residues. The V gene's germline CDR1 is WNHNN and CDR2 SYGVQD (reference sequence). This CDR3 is CASGAGTSGSYEQYF. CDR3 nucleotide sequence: TGCGCCAGCGGGGCCGGGACTAGCGGCTCCTACGAGCAGTACTTC.

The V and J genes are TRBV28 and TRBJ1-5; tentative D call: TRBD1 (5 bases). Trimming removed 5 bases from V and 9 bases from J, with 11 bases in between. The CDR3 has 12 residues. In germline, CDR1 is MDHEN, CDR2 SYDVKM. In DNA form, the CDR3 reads TGTGCCAGCAGTAGAATGGGGGGGCCCCAGCATTTT. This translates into CASSRMGGPQHF. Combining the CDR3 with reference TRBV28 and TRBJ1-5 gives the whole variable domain DVKVTQSSRYLVKRTGEKVFLECVQDMDHENMFWYRQDPGLGLRLIYFSYDVKMKEKGDIPEGYSVSREKKERFSLILESASTNQTSMYLCASSRMGGPQHFGDGTRLSIL.

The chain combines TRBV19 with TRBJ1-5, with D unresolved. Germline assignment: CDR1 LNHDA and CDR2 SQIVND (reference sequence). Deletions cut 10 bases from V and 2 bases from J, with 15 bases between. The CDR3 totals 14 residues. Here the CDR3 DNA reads TGTGCCACCCGGGAGGTTTTTGGCAATCAGCCCCAGCATTTT. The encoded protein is CATREVFGNQPQHF.

CDR3 coding DNA: TGTGCCAGCACCCACCTGGGACAATCGAAAGCTAACTATGGCTACACCTTC. This gives the protein CASTHLGQSKANYGYTF. V gene TRBV5-4 combines with J gene TRBJ1-2; maybe TRBD1 (6 bases). The CDR3 consists of 17 residues. Looked up from germline, CDR1 is SGHNT and CDR2 is YYREEE (reference sequence). Trimming took 6 bases from V and 0 from J, leaving 21 bases between them.